This record covers a single TCR beta chain. What it binds is not known. This specimen belongs to a study of T cell responses to AZD1222 COVID-19 vaccine. Germline values: CDR1 WSHSY, CDR2 SAAADI. V lost 9 bases and J lost 4, with 7 bases in between. This CDR3 is built from 11 residues. Study conclusions and caveats: Baseline seropositives among AZD1222 recipients totaled only six or seven. Once two AZD1222 doses were given, Spike-specific TCR breadth and depth went up.

Sequenced by immunoSEQ multiplex PCR; TCRdb stores in-frame clones only, minus some. The sample records 150,000 to 200,000 clones, 93% being singletons. The genes are TRBV10-2 and TRBJ2-1; the D is unclear. The origin of this receptor is an adult in good health. The sequences come from peripheral blood, collected on day 0 of AZD1222 vaccination. The CDR3 here is CASGFYNEQFF. The CDR3 nucleotides are TGCGCCAGTGGATTTTACAATGAGCAGTTCTTC.